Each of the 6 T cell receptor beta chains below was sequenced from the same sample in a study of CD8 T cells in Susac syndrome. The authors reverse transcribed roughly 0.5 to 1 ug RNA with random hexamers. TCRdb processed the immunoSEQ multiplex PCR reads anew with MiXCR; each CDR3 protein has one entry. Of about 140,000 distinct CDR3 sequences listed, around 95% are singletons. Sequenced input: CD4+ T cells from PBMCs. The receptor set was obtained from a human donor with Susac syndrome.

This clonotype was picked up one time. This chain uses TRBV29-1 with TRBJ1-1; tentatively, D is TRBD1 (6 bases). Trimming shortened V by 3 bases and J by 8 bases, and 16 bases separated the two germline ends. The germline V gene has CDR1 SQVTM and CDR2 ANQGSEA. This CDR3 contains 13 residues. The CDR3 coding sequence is TGCAGCGTTGATCGGTGGGGGACAAAAGAAGCTTTCTTT. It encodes CSVDRWGTKEAFF.

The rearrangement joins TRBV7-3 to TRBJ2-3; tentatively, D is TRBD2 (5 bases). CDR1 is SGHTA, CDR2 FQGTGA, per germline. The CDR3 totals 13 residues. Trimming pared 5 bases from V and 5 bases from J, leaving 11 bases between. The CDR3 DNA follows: TGTGCCAGCAGCCACGCTAGCCAAGATACGCAGTATTTT. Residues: CASSHASQDTQYF.

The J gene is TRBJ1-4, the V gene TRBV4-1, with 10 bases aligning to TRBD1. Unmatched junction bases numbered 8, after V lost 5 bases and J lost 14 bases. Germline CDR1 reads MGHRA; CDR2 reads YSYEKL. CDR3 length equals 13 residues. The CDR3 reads CASSARADRGLFF. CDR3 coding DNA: TGCGCCAGCAGCGCCCGTGCGGACAGGGGGCTGTTTTTT.

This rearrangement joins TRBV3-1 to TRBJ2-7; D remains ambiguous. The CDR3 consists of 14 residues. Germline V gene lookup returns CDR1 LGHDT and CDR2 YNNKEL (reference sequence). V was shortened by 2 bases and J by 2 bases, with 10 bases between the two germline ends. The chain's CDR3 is CASSQRPAAYEQYF. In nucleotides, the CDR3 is TGTGCCAGCAGCCAACGTCCTGCAGCCTACGAGCAGTACTTC.

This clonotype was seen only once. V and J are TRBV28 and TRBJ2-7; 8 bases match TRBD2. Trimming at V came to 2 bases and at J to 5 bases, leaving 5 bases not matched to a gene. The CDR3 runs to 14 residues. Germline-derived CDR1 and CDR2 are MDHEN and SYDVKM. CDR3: CASSLRGGWNEQYF. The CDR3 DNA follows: TGTGCCAGCAGTTTACGGGGGGGCTGGAACGAGCAGTACTTC. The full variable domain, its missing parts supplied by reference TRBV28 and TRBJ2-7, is DVKVTQSSRYLVKRTGEKVFLECVQDMDHENMFWYRQDPGLGLRLIYFSYDVKMKEKGDIPEGYSVSREKKERFSLILESASTNQTSMYLCASSLRGGWNEQYFGPGTRLTVT.

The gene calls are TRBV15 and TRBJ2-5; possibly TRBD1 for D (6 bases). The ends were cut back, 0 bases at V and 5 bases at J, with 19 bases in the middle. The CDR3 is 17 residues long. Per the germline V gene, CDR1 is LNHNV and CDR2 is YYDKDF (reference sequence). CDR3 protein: CATSRDGNRALRETQYF. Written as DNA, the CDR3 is TGTGCCACCAGCAGAGATGGAAACAGGGCCCTCAGGGAGACCCAGTACTTC.